This T cell receptor beta chain was obtained from a study of human T cells and chemical hapten exposure. This clonotype was counted many times. Time point here: patch test 2, 6 weeks after DPC sensitization. Treatment given: therapeutic diphenylcyclopropenone sensitization with weekly scalp DPC. TCRdb redid the calling of the RACE reads with MiXCR, one entry per CDR3 protein. The sample shows about 40,000 distinct CDR3 sequences, less than 3.5% of them seen only once. Specimen: whole blood, collected in connection with sensitization to the hapten diphenylcyclopropenone (DPC). This sequence originates from a man in his forties with alopecia areata. Some clones in this sample may be carry-over from other donors' samples.

CDR3 protein: CASSYSRRGTDTQYF. DNA of the CDR3: TGTGCCAGCAGTTACTCCCGCAGGGGCACAGATACGCAGTATTTT. This chain joins TRBV6-6 and TRBJ2-3; possibly TRBD1 for D (5 bases). The CDR3 loop spans 15 amino acids. V shed 0 bases and J shed 1 base, with 8 bases lying between them. The germline CDR1 and CDR2 sequences are MNHNY and SVGAGI (reference sequence).